This T cell receptor beta chain was sequenced during a study of cytomegalovirus exposure and HLA in healthy donors (dated by TCRdb to the late 2010s). At the level of the whole study: An earlier analysis of approximately 590 of the donors reported 250 to 300 Gb of sequence data and around 110 million unique TCR beta sequences from approximately 180 million T cells. An early release that covered fewer than 750 HLA-typed donors contained approximately 290 gigabases of sequencing data and about 84 million unique TCR sequences. The genetic ancestry cluster associated with self-reported Caucasian donors included 70% to 85% of the approximately 400 genotyped donors. The study aimed to test whether cataloging public T cell receptors could reveal signatures of past pathogen exposure. The study profiled the T cell repertoires of fewer than 850 subjects by immunosequencing and related them to cytomegalovirus serostatus. Besides the first cohort of roughly 700 subjects, a separate validation cohort made up of 120 different subjects was used. To predict cytomegalovirus infection status, the study combined high-throughput TCR immunosequencing, statistical association of individual TCRs with disease status, and machine learning. A later analysis re-examined previously published TCR beta repertoires from several hundred donors and added high-resolution HLA genotyping to investigate patterns of TCR occurrence. The later analysis used no new phenotypic data to find candidate immune exposures, relying instead on TCR beta sequences and their occurrence across donors. An earlier analysis of several hundred of the donors applied high-throughput TCR beta sequencing to assess whether each TCR beta V gene segment acted as functional or pseudogenic. Donor age, sex, ethnicity and CMV serostatus were collected together with the repertoire data. A later genetic analysis used genome-wide SNP genotypes for about 65% of the 666 donors, treating that subset as a discovery cohort. Every discovery cohort repertoire had been produced on one sequencing platform. Class I and class II HLA loci were covered by the typing at four-digit resolution. The number of donors typed differed by locus, with about 629-640 for A, B, C, DRB1 and DQB1, more than 500 for DQA1, 600 to 610 for DPA1, and over 400 for DPB1. Because of strong linkage in the cohort, a handful of DR-DQ haplotypes were treated as single units for association and clustering. On average, about 240,000 unique TCR beta nucleotide sequences were sequenced per donor among some 420 genotyped donors of the cohort, with roughly 18% of those sequences being non-productive. Overall study results and their limits: In a later analysis, TCR association rates were found to vary across HLA loci, with the most associated TCRs seen for DRB1 alleles and the fewest for HLA-C alleles. HLA typing was unavailable for some donors at each locus, so association tests used only the typed subset. Most TCR sequences were observed very rarely across donors, whereas some public TCRs were present in many individuals. In a later analysis, several top co-occurrence clusters were reported to appear linked to parvovirus B19, influenza, CMV and Epstein-Barr virus. CMV serostatus was the only immune exposure information available for the cohort. The 87-base-pair reads could not distinguish some IMGT-functional V segments, including TRBV6-2 and TRBV6-3, so those segments were excluded. Three of the identified cytomegalovirus-associated TCR beta chains were confirmed in vitro to be specific for cytomegalovirus antigens. In an earlier analysis of approximately 590 of the donors, most TCR beta V segments were observed in productive rearrangements about 87% or about 30% of the time, broadly matching IMGT annotations. According to a later analysis, most CMV-associated TCR beta chains appeared to be HLA-restricted, and the HLA associations seemed to be driven largely by CMV exposure. The classifier was reported to diagnose cytomegalovirus status with high specificity and sensitivity in both the original cohort and the validation cohort. When HLA alleles, especially DR and DQ, strongly co-occurred, TCR associations were difficult to assign to individual alleles. The study listed approximately 160 TCR beta chains as associated with cytomegalovirus. Presence/absence analyses assumed roughly uniform sequencing depth across donors, an assumption that may not hold. Linkage disequilibrium might explain the correlated functional status among segregating V segments, but an unknown experimental factor could not be excluded. V-gene and J-gene trimming of TCR beta chains was associated with a missense DCLRE1C variant in a later genetic analysis, and the association was replicated in an independent cohort. The cohort was sequenced for TCR beta chains only, and without alpha or paired-chain data the features that could be detected were limited. In a later analysis, HLA-associated TCR beta chains showed more clonal expansion and lower generation probabilities than non-associated chains that were equally common. A later genetic analysis reported fewer N-insertions in productive TCRs among donors in an Asian-associated ancestry cluster than the approximately 700-donor mean. A further reported finding was that TCR beta sequences accurately predicted the HLA-A and HLA-B alleles for most subjects in the first cohort. A cluster of highly shared sequence variants was judged likely to represent a technical artifact of the sequencing pipeline. Specific HLA alleles were associated with 18,000 or so TCR beta sequences at a false discovery rate of 0.05 in a later analysis. According to the authors, the approach could potentially be generalized to other disease states and immunological phenotypes. The earlier analysis of around 600 of the donors excluded roughly 16 rarely observed V segments, including chromosome 9 orphons, because counts were too low.

The cohort consisted of some 730 healthy bone marrow donors. At the time of sampling, every cohort member was nominally healthy, though immune exposures that went unrecorded were likely present. The donor was CMV seronegative and was included in the group of several hundred seronegative cohort members. Each donor provided a peripheral blood sample, and peripheral blood mononuclear cells were used for TCR beta sequencing. Genomic DNA extraction from the blood cell samples was performed with the Qiagen DNeasy Blood Extraction Kit. V ends up 3 bases short and J 4 bases short, with an unmatched junction base count of 7. For CDR1 and CDR2, the germline V gene lists SGHRS and YFSETQ. The CDR3 sequence holds 15 residues, the cysteine and phenylalanine included. The DNA shown is the 45-base CDR3, in frame from base 1. The protocol used for the library was the immunoSEQ multiplex PCR assay. For the multiplex PCR, a mixture combining 60 forward primers for TCR Vbeta segments and 13 reverse primers for TCR Jbeta segments was used. The CDR3 region of rearranged TCR beta genes was amplified from genomic DNA by a multiplex PCR assay. The Illumina HiSeq System was used to sequence the amplified TCR beta libraries as 87-base-pair reads. The original methods were these. A later analysis counted approximately 84 million unique TCR beta chains across the 670 or so repertoires, and around 12 million of these chains were shared by at least two donors. Raw reads were error-corrected and collapsed into unique sequences by a nearest-neighbor algorithm in which closely related sequences were merged to remove PCR and sequencing errors. Alignment of CDR3 sequences to IMGT reference sequences was used to assign V, D and J gene segments. For a sequence to be retained, at least a six-nucleotide match to both a V gene segment and a J gene segment was required. Rearrangements were called productive when the CDR3 lacked stop codons and stayed in frame with V and J; all others were non-productive. CDR3 was defined according to IMGT convention as the region running from the second conserved V-encoded cysteine to the conserved J-encoded phenylalanine. In an earlier analysis of roughly 610 of the donors, sequences lacking an unambiguous match to a single V gene segment were excluded. In an earlier analysis of 587 of the donors, V segments were called functional above 56.7% productive rearrangements and were called segregating when the between-donor standard deviation exceeded 5%. A statistical classification framework was built to diagnose cytomegalovirus status from the catalog of TCR beta chain sequences. A later analysis assigned V and J genes by comparing TCR nucleotide sequences with IMGT/GENE-DB human TR gene sequences. In a later analysis, CDR3 sequences and most-parsimonious VDJ recombination scenarios were assigned using the TCRdist pipeline. In a later analysis, each TCR beta chain was defined by its CDR3 amino acid sequence together with its V-gene family, and reads lacking a unique V-gene family were excluded. As a way to deal with suspected cross-contamination and a sequencing artifact, a later analysis dropped 450 to 600 nucleotide sequences that were highly shared and had low generation probability. For each public chain, a later analysis derived a clonal expansion index from normalized ranks of inferred template counts within each repertoire. Generation probabilities in a later analysis came from a VDJ recombination model fitted to out-of-frame rearrangements, and those results were checked against IGoR. A later analysis scored TCR-TCR, TCR-HLA and TCR-CMV co-occurrence with hypergeometric tests, applying a repertoire-size bias correction to TCR pairs. In a later analysis, false discovery rates were estimated by permuting HLA or CMV assignments 20 times. In a later analysis, co-occurring TCRs were grouped with DBSCAN, and TCRdist sequence similarity was added when clustering was performed within HLA-allele-positive subsets. Repertoires with fewer than 30,000 or more than 120,000 public chains, plus five repertoires with anomalous nucleotide sharing, were excluded from co-occurrence clustering. This is the immuneACCESS table as TCRdb keeps it, with only in-frame sequences that have V and J called. A part of the clones is gone; compared with another copy, unresolved V genes explain less than half, and the rest is unexplained. That table supplies the V and J calls and clone size; D and trimming were determined from the DNA. The sample's clone listing holds around 100,000 clones. In total, the top ten clones hold about 3% of the sample.

About this clone: What antigen it recognizes has not been identified.

The source material was PBMCs. The source of this sequence is a man in his forties or fifties in good health and CMV-seronegative. The sequence links TRBV5-1 to TRBJ2-3; 8 central nucleotides agree with TRBD2. CDR3 protein: CASSSGTSLSDTQYF. The DNA sequence reads TGCGCCAGCAGCTCCGGGACTAGTTTATCAGATACGCAGTATTTT.